This T cell receptor (beta chain) was observed in a study of blood T cell repertoires in COVID-19. Study background: The origin of the acute and convalescent COVID-19 samples was the United States, Italy and Spain.

Profiling relied on immunoSEQ multiplex PCR, and the TCRdb table lists in-frame clones only, not all of them. The repertoire holds over 150,000 clones, with around four fifths as singletons. V lost 4 bases and J lost 3; bases outside the gene matches: 11. CDR1 is SGHDN and CDR2 is FVKESK in the germline V gene. This CDR3 contains 17 residues. V usage is TRBV14 and J usage is TRBJ1-3, with 8 bases that match TRBD1. The sequenced sample was peripheral blood. This receptor was identified in a woman aged 80 or older with acute or convalescent COVID-19. Here the CDR3 DNA reads TGTGCCAGCAGCCCTTCGGGACAGGCTTTATTTGGAAACACCATATATTTT. Protein: CASSPSGQALFGNTIYF.